This T cell receptor (beta chain) was sequenced for a study of CD8+CD57+ T cells in acquired aplastic anemia. Study-level results: The CD8+ Simpson's diversity of patients and controls was not significantly different. In common between the patients and the controls were around 30 CD8+ CDR3 sequences.

CDR1 and CDR2 (germline): SNHLY, FYNNEI. V lost 5 bases and J lost 2, with 24 bases in between. The CDR3 is 18 amino acids. Genomic DNA was employed as the template in profiling TCR beta VDJ and CDR3. TCRdb analysed the reads with MiXCR anew, one entry per CDR3 protein. The sample carries about 250,000 distinct CDR3 sequences, roughly half recorded once. The patients chosen for sequencing had shown expansion of CD8+CD57+ cells (detected by flow cytometry). All patients had severe acquired aplastic anemia. This clonotype was detected ten times or more. Its antigen is unidentified. Material: sorted CD4+, CD8+, or CD8+CD57+ T cells (not recorded which) from PBMCs. This rearrangement joins TRBV2 to TRBJ1-1, with unresolved D. The TCR was taken from a human donor with aplastic anemia. The CDR3 is CASSPPLSPEVINTEAFF. The CDR3 DNA reads TGTGCCAGCAGTCCCCCCCTTTCCCCGGAGGTCATTAACACTGAAGCTTTCTTT.